This passage covers 27 T cell receptor beta chains from one sample sequenced in a study of shared clonotypes between healthy human individuals. The table came from immunoSEQ multiplex PCR; TCRdb's copy has only in-frame clones and leaves some out. The profile covers roughly 1,000,000 clones, with more than 75% appearing a single time and around 0.47% taken by the ten largest. The sequencing sample was made of memory CD4+ T cells from PBMCs. Stated subset: CD45RA-negative fraction. These receptors originate from a man younger than 35 in good health. Some clones in this sample may be carry-over from other donors' samples.

The chain employs TRBV2 and TRBJ2-5, with D possibly TRBD2 on 6 matching bases. V was pared by 8 bases and J by 5 bases, with 21 bases between. The CDR3 length is 15 residues. Per the germline V gene, CDR1 is SNHLY and CDR2 is FYNNEI. Written as DNA, the CDR3 is TGTGCCAGCGGCCTACTAGCCACATCCTCTGAGACCCAGTACTTC. It translates to CASGLLATSSETQYF.

The table lists this clone with a count of one. The J gene is TRBJ1-1, the V gene TRBV28, with D perhaps TRBD1 (6 bases). CDR3 length equals 14 residues. Germline V gene data show CDR1 as MDHEN and CDR2 as SYDVKM. V lost 2 bases to trimming and J lost 1 base, with 8 bases between them. The DNA for the CDR3 is TGTGCCAGCAGTTTAGGGGGGCCGAACACTGAAGCTTTCTTT. The encoded protein is CASSLGGPNTEAFF.

This clone was observed at least ten times. The chain recombines TRBV7-2 with TRBJ2-7; maybe TRBD1 (6 bases). CDR1 and CDR2 (germline): SGHTA, FQGNSA. This CDR3 spans 14 amino acids. V shed 2 bases and J shed 1 base, with 9 bases lying between them. DNA for the CDR3: TGTGCCAGCAGCTTATACAGGGCATCCTACGAGCAGTACTTC. Protein sequence: CASSLYRASYEQYF.

This clone was counted once. The CDR3, as DNA: TGCGCCAGCAGCCAAGGTCCAGGCGGGGTTGACTACGAGCAGTACTTC. The encoded protein is CASSQGPGGVDYEQYF. The chain links TRBV4-1 to TRBJ2-7; tentatively, D is TRBD2 (6 bases). CDR1 MGHRA and CDR2 YSYEKL come from the germline V gene. The V and J ends lost 1 base and 3 bases respectively, with 16 bases between them. The CDR3 length is 16 residues.

Turning to this clone: Other DNA sequences from this sample encode an identical CDR3 as well. The chain is built from TRBV7-9 and TRBJ2-1; tentative D call: TRBD2 (5 bases). The CDR3 runs 12 residues. The V gene lost 5 bases and the J gene lost 7 bases, with 9 bases spanning the gap. Germline CDR1 and CDR2: SEHNR and FQNEAQ (reference sequence). Here the CDR3 DNA reads TGTGCCAGCAGCCTCGTAGCGAATGAGCAGTTCTTC. This encodes CASSLVANEQFF.

The V and J genes are TRBV7-3 and TRBJ2-3; 8 bases fit TRBD2. The CDR3 totals 17 residues. Trimming took 2 bases from V and 0 from J; bases not matched to a gene: 7. Looked up from germline, CDR1 is SGHTA and CDR2 is FQGTGA. Here the CDR3 reads CASSLGLAGTSTDTQYF. DNA for the CDR3: TGTGCCAGCAGCTTAGGTCTAGCGGGTACTAGCACAGATACGCAGTATTTT.

The gene calls are TRBV4-1 and TRBJ2-5; 7 bases fit TRBD1. V was pared by 0 bases and J by 7 bases, with 11 bases of the junction left unmatched. This CDR3 comprises 16 residues. CDR1 is MGHRA and CDR2 is YSYEKL in the germline V gene. The DNA of the CDR3 is TGCGCCAGCAGCCAAGATACGAGGGGGCCTTGGGGGACCCAGTACTTC. Encoded protein: CASSQDTRGPWGTQYF.

The chain uses TRBV7-2 and TRBJ2-7; D is perhaps TRBD2 (5 bases). CDR1 SGHTA and CDR2 FQGNSA come from the germline V gene. The CDR3 length is 12 residues. Trimming cost V 1 base and J 5 bases, with 6 bases left between them. DNA of the CDR3: TGTGCCAGCAGCTTAGAGACTAACGAGCAGTACTTC. Its translation: CASSLETNEQYF.

This clone was seen a handful of times. The chain combines TRBV28 with TRBJ2-4; 11 positions agree with TRBD2. The CDR3 runs to 15 residues. The V and J ends lost 3 bases and 8 bases, in that order; junction bases with no gene match: 6. The germline CDR1 and CDR2 sequences are MDHEN and SYDVKM. The CDR3 region is CASSFSASGRYIQYF. The CDR3 coding sequence is TGTGCCAGCAGTTTTAGTGCTAGCGGGAGGTACATTCAGTACTTC.

V gene TRBV4-2 combines with J gene TRBJ1-4, with a tentative D call TRBD1 (5 bases). The CDR3 has 22 residues. V dropped 0 bases and J dropped 4 bases, with 30 bases sitting between them. Per the germline V gene, CDR1 is LGHNA and CDR2 is YNFKEQ. The CDR3 reads CASSQDRQAKSFNRRLNEKLFF. The DNA for the CDR3 is TGTGCCAGCAGCCAAGATCGCCAGGCGAAGAGCTTTAACAGGAGACTTAATGAAAAACTGTTTTTT.

V gene TRBV30 combines with J gene TRBJ2-7; D ambiguous. The CDR3 is made up of 14 amino acids. Germline CDR1 is GTSNPN and CDR2 is SVGIG (reference sequence). Trimming removed 1 base at V and 0 bases at J, with 10 bases between. DNA for the CDR3: TGTGCCTGGAGTGGTGGCTATTCCTCCTACGAGCAGTACTTC. Protein sequence: CAWSGGYSSYEQYF.

The chain carries TRBV4-2 and TRBJ2-7; the match to TRBD2 covers 13 bases. The CDR3 loop spans 18 amino acids. V lost 5 bases to trimming and J lost 2 bases; unmatched junction nucleotides: 12. From germline, CDR1 is LGHNA and CDR2 YNFKEQ. CDR3: CASSLLAGGPGDPYEQYF. CDR3 DNA sequence: TGTGCCAGCAGCTTACTAGCGGGAGGGCCTGGGGATCCCTACGAGCAGTACTTC.

A single count supports this clone. The chain couples TRBV6-5 to TRBJ1-3, with TRBD1 matching over 8 bases. Germline trimming cut 6 bases from V and 4 bases from J; bases unmatched to any gene: 8. Per germline, CDR1 MNHEY and CDR2 SVGAGI. CDR3 length equals 15 residues. CDR3 protein: CASRRTGTGGNTIYF. CDR3 coding DNA: TGTGCCAGCAGACGGACCGGGACAGGCGGAAACACCATATATTTT.

The chain combines TRBV2 with TRBJ2-4; 9 bases align to TRBD1. The CDR3 is made up of 16 amino acids. The V gene's germline CDR1 is SNHLY and CDR2 FYNNEI. With V trimmed by 3 bases and J by 2 bases, 5 bases remained unmatched. For the CDR3, the DNA is TGTGCCAGCAGTGAGACAGGGGGAAGGCCCAAAAACATTCAGTACTTC. Its protein is CASSETGGRPKNIQYF.

The chain is built from TRBV30 and TRBJ2-1, with no clear D. Per germline, CDR1 GTSNPN and CDR2 SVGIG (reference sequence). The CDR3 sequence is 14 residues long. V shed 0 bases and J shed 4 bases, with 10 bases lying between them. CDR3 nucleotide sequence: TGTGCCTGGAGTGTAAATTTGGCATACAATGAGCAGTTCTTC. Its translation is CAWSVNLAYNEQFF.

The rearrangement links TRBV10-3 to TRBJ2-6; 8 bases agree with TRBD1. Unmatched junction bases numbered 5, after V lost 4 bases and J lost 0 bases. Per germline, CDR1 ENHRY and CDR2 SYGVKD. The CDR3 contains 17 residues. This chain's CDR3 is CAISGRQGYSGANVLTF. The CDR3 region has the DNA TGTGCCATCAGTGGAAGACAGGGGTACTCTGGGGCCAACGTCCTGACTTTC.

The chain combines TRBV29-1 with TRBJ2-1; D call uncertain. This CDR3 is built from 13 residues. Germline V CDR1 and CDR2: SQVTM, ANQGSEA. V was cut by 5 bases and J by 0 bases, with 8 bases left in between. The CDR3 region has the DNA TGCAGCGTTCAGATAAGCTCCTACAATGAGCAGTTCTTC. This sequence encodes CSVQISSYNEQFF.

The J gene is TRBJ2-5, the V gene TRBV9, with 8 nucleotides matching TRBD2. The CDR3 covers 17 residues. From germline, CDR1 is SGDLS and CDR2 YYNGEE. With 0 bases clipped from V and 2 bases from J, the junction kept 9 bases outside the gene matches. The CDR3 DNA reads TGTGCCAGCAGCGTAGGTCCGGTAGCGGGGTTACAAGAGACCCAGTACTTC. It translates to CASSVGPVAGLQETQYF.

This clone was seen a few times. J is TRBJ1-2 and V is TRBV18; D gene ambiguous. Germline values: CDR1 KGHSH, CDR2 LQKENI. Deletions cut 2 bases from V and 8 bases from J, with 6 bases between. The CDR3 is made up of 11 amino acids. The DNA of the CDR3 is TGTGCCAGCTCACCATCTGGGGGCTACACCTTC. Its translation is CASSPSGGYTF.

This clone has a single count. The rearrangement uses TRBV6-5 and TRBJ1-5; 8 positions match TRBD1. V trimming: 6 bases; J trimming: 8 bases; junction bases outside the gene matches: 12. The CDR3 is made up of 15 amino acids. CDR1 is MNHEY and CDR2 is SVGAGI in the germline V gene. The DNA for the CDR3 is TGTGCCAGCAGACTCGGCGGGACAGGCTATGAGCCCCAGCATTTT. Translation gives CASRLGGTGYEPQHF.

On this clone itself: The sample holds other DNA sequences that translate to the same CDR3. The chain joins TRBV7-3 to TRBJ1-1; perhaps TRBD1 as D (6 bases). The ends were cut back, 3 bases at V and 1 base at J, with 9 bases in the middle. Germline V gene data show CDR1 as SGHTA and CDR2 as FQGTGA. The CDR3 runs 14 residues. The DNA for the CDR3 is TGTGCCAGCAGCTTTTCAGGGGCGAACACTGAAGCTTTCTTT. Encoded protein: CASSFSGANTEAFF.

This sequence joins TRBV7-9 and TRBJ2-7; 7 bases agree with TRBD1. CDR1 is SEHNR, CDR2 FQNEAQ, per germline (reference sequence). This CDR3 has 15 residues. With 6 bases clipped from V and 0 bases from J, the junction kept 8 bases outside the gene matches. The CDR3 sequence: CASRHGTDHSYEQYF. The CDR3 nucleotides are TGTGCCAGCAGGCACGGGACAGATCACTCCTACGAGCAGTACTTC.

The CDR3 reads CASSPMAGNQPQHF. The CDR3 coding sequence is TGTGCCAGCTCACCAATGGCAGGTAATCAGCCCCAGCATTTT. The chain combines TRBV18 with TRBJ1-5; the D is unclear. Trimming stripped 2 bases from V and 4 bases from J, with 9 bases between. This CDR3 comprises 14 residues. From germline, CDR1 is KGHSH and CDR2 LQKENI.

V gene TRBV19 combines with J gene TRBJ1-1, with TRBD1 matching over 9 bases. Germline V CDR1 and CDR2: LNHDA, SQIVND (reference sequence). The CDR3 spans 15 residues. J was trimmed by 4 bases and V by 5 bases; bases with no gene match: 8. CDR3 sequence (DNA): TGTGCCAGTAGTGGGGGGGACAGGGTCGGCACTGAAGCTTTCTTT. It is translated as CASSGGDRVGTEAFF.

The chain has TRBV10-3 and TRBJ1-3; no clear D. This CDR3 has 16 residues. V lost 3 bases to trimming and J lost 0 bases, with 12 bases between them. Looked up from germline, CDR1 is ENHRY and CDR2 is SYGVKD. CDR3 coding DNA: TGTGCCATCAGTGAAACCTCGCCGGACTCTGGAAACACCATATATTTT. It is translated as CAISETSPDSGNTIYF.

This clone was picked up many times. The chain employs TRBV2 and TRBJ2-1; no definite D call. Germline lookup yields CDR1 SNHLY and CDR2 FYNNEI. V lost 4 bases to trimming and J lost 9 bases, with 19 bases between them. The CDR3 runs 15 residues. CDR3 protein: CASSGAASPSIEQFF. The CDR3 region has the DNA TGTGCCAGCAGTGGGGCGGCCTCTCCCTCCATTGAGCAGTTCTTC.

CDR3 protein: CASSLAGSGSPGELFF. CDR3 coding DNA: TGTGCCAGCAGCTTAGCGGGTAGCGGGAGCCCCGGGGAGCTGTTTTTT. The chain couples TRBV7-3 to TRBJ2-2, with 9 nucleotides matching TRBD2. The CDR3 extends over 16 amino acids. Germline V lookup: CDR1 SGHTA, CDR2 FQGTGA. J was trimmed by 6 bases and V by 2 bases; bases with no gene match: 7.